Listed below are T cell receptor beta chains from one sample, sequenced in a study of cytomegalovirus exposure and HLA in healthy donors. The protocol was immunoSEQ multiplex PCR, while the TCRdb copy is restricted to in-frame clones and leaves out a portion. The data show about 93,000 clones, with approximately 68% seen just once and 5.5% to 6% held by the top ten. The sample comprised PBMCs. Every receptor here comes from a boy aged 5 to 17 in good health and CMV-seropositive. The CDR3 runs from the conserved cysteine through the conserved F or W. D genes are given only for firm matches. A clone size is listed for some rows: how often the clone was seen (once, few, many), or a class if it is expanded.

CDR3: CASSEARGFSYEQYF
DNA: TGTGCCAGCAGTGAAGCGCGGGGTTTCAGCTACGAGCAGTACTTC
J: TRBJ2-7
length: 15
V: TRBV6-1
size: many
D: .

CDR3: CASSEGLADSTDTQYF
DNA: TGTGCCAGCAGTGAAGGCCTAGCGGACAGCACAGATACGCAGTATTTT
J: TRBJ2-3
length: 16
V: TRBV25-1
size: .
D: TRBD2

CDR3: CSVEDRAGQPQHF
DNA: TGCAGCGTTGAGGACAGGGCGGGTCAGCCCCAGCATTTT
J: TRBJ1-5
length: 13
V: TRBV29-1
size: .
D: TRBD1

CDR3: CASSPIPGQDSLSGANVLTF
DNA: TGTGCCAGCAGTCCGATCCCCGGACAGGACTCTCTCTCTGGGGCCAACGTCCTGACTTTC
J: TRBJ2-6
length: 20
V: TRBV28
size: .
D: TRBD1

CDR3: CASSQAGLAGRNEQFF
DNA: TGTGCCAGCAGCCAAGCGGGACTAGCGGGAAGGAATGAGCAGTTCTTC
J: TRBJ2-1
length: 16
V: TRBV4-2
size: .
D: TRBD2

CDR3: CASSEKGYEQFF
DNA: TGTGCCAGCAGTGAAAAGGGGTATGAGCAGTTCTTC
J: TRBJ2-1
length: 12
V: TRBV6-1
size: .
D: .

CDR3: CASSLAAGAYEQYF
DNA: TGTGCCAGCAGCTTAGCGGCGGGGGCCTACGAGCAGTACTTC
J: TRBJ2-7
length: 14
V: TRBV13
size: once
D: TRBD2

CDR3: CASSQEVRTYEQYF
DNA: TGTGCCAGCAGCCAGGAGGTGCGGACCTACGAGCAGTACTTC
J: TRBJ2-7
length: 14
V: TRBV7-6
size: .
D: .

CDR3: CASSITGGNEQYF
DNA: TGTGCCAGTAGTATCACAGGGGGAAACGAGCAGTACTTC
J: TRBJ2-7
length: 13
V: TRBV19
size: .
D: TRBD1

CDR3: CATRWGGGYGYTF
DNA: TGTGCCACCCGGTGGGGGGGCGGGTATGGCTACACCTTC
J: TRBJ1-2
length: 13
V: TRBV15
size: .
D: .

CDR3: CASSVADSGGVHEQFF
DNA: TGTGCCAGCAGCGTAGCAGACAGCGGGGGGGTCCATGAGCAGTTCTTC
J: TRBJ2-1
length: 16
V: TRBV9
size: .
D: TRBD2

CDR3: CASSPGLAGGEQFF
DNA: TGTGCCAGCAGCCCTGGACTAGCGGGAGGGGAGCAGTTCTTC
J: TRBJ2-1
length: 14
V: TRBV7-3
size: once
D: TRBD2

CDR3: CASSYSPFNEQFF
DNA: TGTGCCAGCAGTTACTCCCCCTTCAATGAGCAGTTCTTC
J: TRBJ2-1
length: 13
V: TRBV6-6
size: .
D: .

CDR3: CAWNRDRASEAFF
DNA: TGTGCCTGGAACAGGGACAGGGCTAGTGAAGCTTTCTTT
J: TRBJ1-1
length: 13
V: TRBV30
size: .
D: TRBD1

CDR3: CASSAPGTGSSYEQYF
DNA: TGTGCCAGCAGCGCCCCCGGGACAGGGAGCTCCTACGAGCAGTACTTC
J: TRBJ2-7
length: 16
V: TRBV5-6
size: few
D: TRBD1

CDR3: CAGTGRDRGTGELFF
DNA: TGTGCCGGGACAGGGAGGGATCGCGGCACCGGGGAGCTGTTTTTT
J: TRBJ2-2
length: 15
V: TRBV30
size: once
D: TRBD1

CDR3: CASSLTSSYEQYF
DNA: TGTGCCAGCAGTTTGACTAGTAGTTACGAGCAGTACTTC
J: TRBJ2-7
length: 13
V: TRBV27
size: .
D: .

CDR3: CASSKLAGDNEQFF
DNA: TGTGCCAGCAGTAAACTAGCGGGAGACAATGAGCAGTTCTTC
J: TRBJ2-1
length: 14
V: TRBV5-4
size: .
D: TRBD2

CDR3: CASSQAVPLAGGNLGQFF
DNA: TGTGCCAGCAGCCAAGCTGTCCCTCTAGCGGGAGGAAATTTAGGGCAGTTCTTC
J: TRBJ2-1
length: 18
V: TRBV14
size: once
D: TRBD2

CDR3: CASSEGPNQPQHF
DNA: TGTGCCAGCAGTGAAGGGCCTAATCAGCCCCAGCATTTT
J: TRBJ1-5
length: 13
V: TRBV6-1
size: .
D: .

CDR3: CACKLAYEQYF
DNA: TGTGCCTGTAAGCTAGCGTACGAGCAGTACTTC
J: TRBJ2-7
length: 11
V: TRBV30
size: .
D: .

CDR3: CASSSLSGSLSHEQFF
DNA: TGTGCCAGCAGCTCCTTGAGCGGGTCTCTCTCCCATGAGCAGTTCTTC
J: TRBJ2-1
length: 16
V: TRBV7-9
size: .
D: .

CDR3: CASSDQLTQGKPQHF
DNA: TGTGCCAGCAGTGACCAACTGACACAGGGAAAGCCCCAGCATTTT
J: TRBJ1-5
length: 15
V: TRBV2
size: .
D: .

CDR3: CSVDQTDKFTEAFF
DNA: TGCAGCGTTGACCAGACAGACAAATTCACTGAAGCTTTCTTT
J: TRBJ1-1
length: 14
V: TRBV29-1
size: .
D: .

CDR3: CASSPWDRATEAFF
DNA: TGTGCCAGCAGCCCCTGGGACAGGGCTACTGAAGCTTTCTTT
J: TRBJ1-1
length: 14
V: TRBV7-8
size: .
D: TRBD1

CDR3: CASSPGSWGGEKLFF
DNA: TGTGCCAGCAGCCCCGGCTCATGGGGAGGTGAAAAACTGTTTTTT
J: TRBJ1-4
length: 15
V: TRBV7-9
size: .
D: .

CDR3: CASSWAGSNYEQYF
DNA: TGTGCCAGTAGTTGGGCAGGCTCCAACTACGAGCAGTACTTC
J: TRBJ2-7
length: 14
V: TRBV19
size: once
D: .

CDR3: CASSRRTSGVSGELFF
DNA: TGTGCCAGCAGCCGACGGACTAGCGGGGTTTCCGGGGAGCTGTTTTTT
J: TRBJ2-2
length: 16
V: TRBV14
size: few
D: TRBD2

CDR3: CASSLERGGRYFF
DNA: TGTGCCAGCAGCTTAGAGAGGGGAGGAAGGTATTTCTTC
J: TRBJ2-1
length: 13
V: TRBV13
size: .
D: .

CDR3: CASSLTGVAPREKLFF
DNA: TGTGCCAGCAGCTTAACAGGGGTGGCCCCTAGGGAAAAACTGTTTTTT
J: TRBJ1-4
length: 16
V: TRBV7-9
size: .
D: TRBD1

CDR3: CASSEAGLGSGNTIYF
DNA: TGTGCCAGCAGTGAGGCAGGCTTAGGTTCTGGAAACACCATATATTTT
J: TRBJ1-3
length: 16
V: TRBV25-1
size: .
D: .

CDR3: CASSMSFAGGEQYF
DNA: TGTGCCAGTAGTATGTCTTTCGCCGGAGGGGAGCAGTACTTC
J: TRBJ2-7
length: 14
V: TRBV19
size: .
D: .

CDR3: CAISRTGDIHEQYF
DNA: TGTGCCATCAGTCGGACAGGGGATATCCACGAGCAGTACTTC
J: TRBJ2-7
length: 14
V: TRBV10-3
size: .
D: TRBD1

CDR3: CAWSVGQEETQYF
DNA: TGTGCCTGGAGTGTAGGACAGGAAGAGACCCAGTACTTC
J: TRBJ2-5
length: 13
V: TRBV30
size: .
D: TRBD1

CDR3: CASSIVGGSTGMIHEQYF
DNA: TGTGCCAGTAGTATTGTAGGAGGTTCGACAGGGATGATACACGAGCAGTACTTC
J: TRBJ2-7
length: 18
V: TRBV19
size: .
D: TRBD1

CDR3: CASSLESRTEAFF
DNA: TGTGCCAGCAGCTTAGAGTCCCGGACTGAAGCTTTCTTT
J: TRBJ1-1
length: 13
V: TRBV7-9
size: .
D: .

CDR3: CAARGLRTDTQYF
DNA: TGTGCCGCAAGGGGGCTTCGCACAGATACGCAGTATTTT
J: TRBJ2-3
length: 13
V: TRBV2
size: .
D: TRBD1

CDR3: CASSLGRDQVAFF
DNA: TGTGCCAGCAGCTTAGGGAGGGATCAGGTAGCTTTCTTT
J: TRBJ1-1
length: 13
V: TRBV7-8
size: few
D: .

CDR3: CASSLGSLSGGAGEQYF
DNA: TGTGCCAGCAGCTTAGGGTCATTGAGCGGGGGGGCGGGGGAGCAGTACTTC
J: TRBJ2-7
length: 17
V: TRBV11-2
size: .
D: TRBD2

CDR3: CASSLRGGNGGYTF
DNA: TGTGCCAGCAGCTTACGGGGGGGTAATGGTGGCTACACCTTC
J: TRBJ1-2
length: 14
V: TRBV7-6
size: .
D: .

CDR3: CASTGLANNNEQYF
DNA: TGTGCCAGCACCGGACTAGCGAATAACAACGAGCAGTACTTC
J: TRBJ2-7
length: 14
V: TRBV11-2
size: few
D: TRBD2

CDR3: CAIGKQGATDTEAFF
DNA: TGTGCCATCGGGAAACAGGGGGCCACGGACACTGAAGCTTTCTTT
J: TRBJ1-1
length: 15
V: TRBV10-3
size: .
D: TRBD1

CDR3: CASTDGLGAGIYGYTF
DNA: TGCGCCAGCACTGACGGGTTAGGGGCCGGCATCTATGGCTACACCTTC
J: TRBJ1-2
length: 16
V: TRBV5-1
size: .
D: .

CDR3: CASSLASHSSYEQYF
DNA: TGTGCCAGCAGCTTAGCATCCCACAGCTCCTACGAGCAGTACTTC
J: TRBJ2-7
length: 15
V: TRBV7-2
size: .
D: .

CDR3: CAWSVMNTEAFF
DNA: TGTGCCTGGAGCGTTATGAACACTGAAGCTTTCTTT
J: TRBJ1-1
length: 12
V: TRBV30
size: .
D: .

CDR3: CASSDNPGWTEAFF
DNA: TGTGCCAGCAGTGATAACCCGGGTTGGACTGAAGCTTTCTTT
J: TRBJ1-1
length: 14
V: TRBV27
size: few
D: .

CDR3: CASGQGLFPNYGYTF
DNA: TGTGCCAGCGGACAGGGCCTTTTCCCTAACTATGGCTACACCTTC
J: TRBJ1-2
length: 15
V: TRBV19
size: .
D: TRBD1

CDR3: CSVFTRLRAGSSYNEQFF
DNA: TGCAGCGTGTTCACCAGGTTAAGAGCGGGGAGCTCCTACAATGAGCAGTTCTTC
J: TRBJ2-1
length: 18
V: TRBV29-1
size: once
D: TRBD2

CDR3: CASSRASGSVDTQYF
DNA: TGTGCCAGCAGCCGAGCTAGCGGGAGTGTTGATACGCAGTATTTT
J: TRBJ2-3
length: 15
V: TRBV7-2
size: once
D: TRBD2

CDR3: CASSLTLNQPQHF
DNA: TGTGCCAGCAGCTTAACCCTTAATCAGCCCCAGCATTTT
J: TRBJ1-5
length: 13
V: TRBV7-3
size: .
D: .

CDR3: CASSLSRLNTEAFF
DNA: TGTGCCAGCAGCTTGTCCAGGCTGAACACTGAAGCTTTCTTT
J: TRBJ1-1
length: 14
V: TRBV7-2
size: few
D: .

CDR3: CAVKTGGGETQYF
DNA: TGTGCCGTCAAGACAGGGGGGGGAGAGACCCAGTACTTC
J: TRBJ2-5
length: 13
V: TRBV6-6
size: .
D: TRBD1

CDR3: CASTRGRDTEAFF
DNA: TGTGCCAGCACGAGGGGGCGGGACACTGAAGCTTTCTTT
J: TRBJ1-1
length: 13
V: TRBV6-5
size: .
D: TRBD1

CDR3: CAISQDRIRNTEAFF
DNA: TGTGCCATCAGCCAAGACAGGATTCGGAACACTGAAGCTTTCTTT
J: TRBJ1-1
length: 15
V: TRBV10-3
size: .
D: .

CDR3: CSSSDGQGGTEAFF
DNA: TGCAGCTCCTCCGATGGACAGGGTGGCACTGAAGCTTTCTTT
J: TRBJ1-1
length: 14
V: TRBV29-1
size: .
D: TRBD1